The 26 T cell receptor beta chains presented below share a single source sample, sequenced in a study of T cell responses to AZD1222 COVID-19 vaccine. Using immunoSEQ multiplex PCR, the repertoire was profiled, and TCRdb retains in-frame clones only, with some absent. The sample lists nearly 95,000 clones, 80% to 90% seen once, with over 2% in the top ten. The specimen comprised peripheral blood, sampled 28 days after the second AZD1222 dose. Receptors originate from an adult who received the AZD1222 COVID-19 vaccine.

The V gene is TRBV10-2, the J gene TRBJ2-7, with 10 bases aligning to TRBD2. Germline V lookup: CDR1 WSHSY, CDR2 SAAADI. This CDR3 region has 19 residues. The V gene end was trimmed by 0 bases and the J gene end by 5 bases; junction bases not matched to a gene: 16. CDR3 sequence: CASSESPPSGRWGPHEQYF. For the CDR3, the DNA is TGCGCCAGCAGTGAGTCACCGCCTAGCGGGAGATGGGGCCCCCACGAGCAGTACTTC.

This clone appeared a single time. The V call is TRBV27, the J call TRBJ2-5; 7 nucleotides align to TRBD1. CDR3 size: 13 residues. Germline V gene lookup returns CDR1 MNHEY and CDR2 SMNVEV (reference sequence). V lost 4 bases and J lost 5; bases outside the gene matches: 4. CDR3 in amino acids: CASSSTGLETQYF. Here the CDR3 DNA reads TGTGCCAGCAGTTCGACAGGGTTGGAGACCCAGTACTTC.

The chain recombines TRBV18 with TRBJ1-1; 7 bases align to TRBD1. J gave up 1 base and V 2 bases, and 4 bases lay outside the gene matches. Germline CDR1 KGHSH, CDR2 LQKENI. CDR3 size: 15 residues. CDR3 sequence (DNA): TGTGCCAGCTCACCAACAGGGGTTTGGAACACTGAAGCTTTCTTT. Translated, it gives CASSPTGVWNTEAFF.

This clone appeared a few times. The rearrangement joins TRBV5-1 to TRBJ2-2, with 8 bases that match TRBD2. With 5 bases clipped from V and 5 bases from J, the junction kept 11 bases outside the gene matches. CDR1 is SGHRS, CDR2 YFSETQ, per germline. The CDR3 sequence is 16 residues long. This chain's CDR3 is CASSRTGGARTGELFF. CDR3 coding DNA: TGCGCCAGCAGTCGTACCGGGGGGGCCAGGACCGGGGAGCTGTTTTTT.

The chain couples TRBV28 to TRBJ2-1; TRBD1 agrees at 10 bases. Germline trimming cut 6 bases from V and 0 bases from J; bases unmatched to any gene: 14. The germline gives CDR1 MDHEN, CDR2 SYDVKM. This CDR3 has 19 amino acids. The CDR3 DNA sequence: TGTGCCAGCAGGCCCCCGGGACAGGGGTGGGGGGGCTCCTACAATGAGCAGTTCTTC. Protein product: CASRPPGQGWGGSYNEQFF. Filled out from reference TRBV28 and TRBJ2-1, the complete variable domain reads DVKVTQSSRYLVKRTGEKVFLECVQDMDHENMFWYRQDPGLGLRLIYFSYDVKMKEKGDIPEGYSVSREKKERFSLILESASTNQTSMYLCASRPPGQGWGGSYNEQFFGPGTRLTVL.

V gene TRBV5-8 combines with J gene TRBJ1-1; no reliable D call. The CDR3 is 12 residues long. CDR1 is SGHTS, CDR2 YDEGEE, per germline. The V gene lost 5 bases and the J gene lost 6 bases, with 11 bases spanning the gap. The CDR3 here is CASSSYTPEAFF. The CDR3 coding sequence is TGTGCCAGCAGTTCATACACGCCTGAAGCTTTCTTT.

The chain has TRBV7-3 and TRBJ1-1; D gene uncertain. V was cut by 4 bases and J by 7 bases, with 16 bases left in between. CDR3 size: 14 residues. CDR1 SGHTA and CDR2 FQGTGA come from the germline V gene. CDR3 DNA: TGTGCCAGCAGCTCCGGACTGCTAGCAGATGAAGCTTTCTTT. Protein product: CASSSGLLADEAFF.

The chain has TRBV7-9 and TRBJ2-5; a possible D gene is TRBD2 (6 bases). The CDR3 consists of 14 residues. V was cut by 5 bases and J by 5 bases, with 15 bases left in between. Germline-derived CDR1 and CDR2 are SEHNR and FQNEAQ (reference sequence). CDR3 sequence: CASSQGLSSETQYF. CDR3 DNA sequence: TGTGCCAGCAGCCAGGGACTGTCATCGGAGACCCAGTACTTC.

This clone was detected once. The chain carries TRBV2 and TRBJ2-5, with 9 bases lining up with TRBD2. V shed 10 bases and J 4 bases; nucleotides not matched to a gene: 7. This CDR3 region has 13 residues. Germline CDR1 and CDR2: SNHLY and FYNNEI. Here the CDR3 reads CATRGGAGETQYF. As DNA, the CDR3 is TGTGCCACCCGCGGGGGGGCTGGAGAGACCCAGTACTTC.

The rearrangement links TRBV15 to TRBJ2-7, with 7 bases identical to TRBD2. Germline lookup yields CDR1 LNHNV and CDR2 YYDKDF (reference sequence). With 6 bases clipped from V and 4 bases from J, the junction kept 9 bases outside the gene matches. The CDR3 is 14 residues long. The CDR3 region has the DNA TGTGCCACCAGTCGGGGGGAGGTCCCGTACGAGCAGTACTTC. Translating gives CATSRGEVPYEQYF.

V and J are TRBV19 and TRBJ2-1; 8 nucleotides line up with TRBD2. CDR3 size: 15 residues. Germline lookup yields CDR1 LNHDA and CDR2 SQIVND (reference sequence). V dropped 1 base and J dropped 5; count of bases not matched to a gene: 4. Written as DNA, the CDR3 is TGTGCCAGTAGTATAGCTACGGGGGGGCACAATGAGCAGTTCTTC. The encoded protein is CASSIATGGHNEQFF.

This chain connects TRBV19 to TRBJ2-7; D is perhaps TRBD1 or TRBD2 (5 bases each). Trimming took 4 bases from V and 0 from J, leaving 31 bases between them. Germline V gene lookup returns CDR1 LNHDA and CDR2 SQIVND (reference sequence). The CDR3 sequence is 21 residues long. This CDR3 is CASSTSHARGMFSGSSYEQYF. CDR3 DNA: TGTGCCAGTAGTACCTCTCATGCTAGAGGAATGTTTTCAGGGAGCTCCTACGAGCAGTACTTC.

The rearrangement uses TRBV30 and TRBJ1-5; TRBD1 might be the D (6 bases). From germline, CDR1 is GTSNPN and CDR2 SVGIG (reference sequence). The CDR3 has 15 residues. V was trimmed by 1 base and J by 4 bases, leaving 14 bases between them. The CDR3 region is CAWSAGTRENQPQHF. CDR3 sequence (DNA): TGTGCCTGGAGTGCCGGGACACGAGAGAATCAGCCCCAGCATTTT.

The V and J genes are TRBV29-1 and TRBJ2-5; 8 bases map to TRBD1. CDR3 length: 13 residues. Germline loops: CDR1 SQVTM, CDR2 ANQGSEA. V lost 4 bases and J lost 5; bases outside the gene matches: 6. The CDR3 DNA reads as TGCAGCGTTGGGGCAGGGGGCGGGGAGACCCAGTACTTC. As protein: CSVGAGGGETQYF.

This chain links TRBV6-2 or TRBV6-3 with TRBJ2-5; no firm D call. The CDR3 loop spans 11 amino acids. The germline V gene encodes CDR1 MNHEY and CDR2 SVGEGT. Trimming left V 6 bases short and J 3 bases short, with 5 bases between. The CDR3 protein is CASSQKETQYF. CDR3 DNA: TGTGCCAGCAGCCAGAAAGAGACCCAGTACTTC.

V usage is TRBV18 and J usage is TRBJ1-5; D call uncertain. The CDR3 runs 13 residues. Germline loops: CDR1 KGHSH, CDR2 LQKENI. V was shortened by 1 base and J by 5 bases, with 6 bases between the two germline ends. This CDR3 reads CASSPLGDQPQHF. The CDR3 region has the DNA TGTGCCAGCTCACCACTTGGTGATCAGCCCCAGCATTTT.

The chain joins TRBV6-2 or TRBV6-3 to TRBJ2-1; perhaps TRBD1 as D (5 bases). V lost 2 bases and J 8 bases, leaving 10 bases between the germline ends. Germline CDR1 and CDR2: MNHEY and SVGEGT. This CDR3 has 13 amino acids. The CDR3 nucleotides are TGTGCCAGCAGTTACGTTAGGGGCGATGAGCAGTTCTTC. Its protein is CASSYVRGDEQFF.

As concerns this clone: One junction end disagrees with the germline gene, perhaps due to a read error. The chain recombines TRBV5-1 with TRBJ1-1; D is possibly TRBD1 (6 bases). Germline values: CDR1 SGHRS, CDR2 YFSETQ. This CDR3 spans 16 amino acids. The CDR3 DNA is TGCGCCAGCAGCTTGGCAGGGAGGCCTTGGGACACTGAAGTTTTCTTT. This codes for CASSLAGRPWDTEVFF.

The rearrangement links TRBV5-6 to TRBJ1-1, with 8 nucleotides matching TRBD1. From germline, CDR1 is SGHDT and CDR2 YYEEEE. The trim removed 0 bases at V and 5 bases at J, leaving 3 bases unmatched. CDR3 length: 14 residues. CDR3 nucleotide sequence: TGTGCCAGCAGCTTGGCCAGGGGGCGTACTGAAGCTTTCTTT. It is translated as CASSLARGRTEAFF.

The V and J genes are TRBV2 and TRBJ2-7, with 7 bases fitting TRBD2. The V segment lost 6 bases and the J segment 2 bases; nucleotides outside the gene matches: 10. Per germline, CDR1 SNHLY and CDR2 FYNNEI. This CDR3 region has 15 residues. The CDR3 reads CASSTLAAGTYEQYF. The CDR3 DNA reads as TGTGCCAGCAGCACCCTAGCGGCCGGAACCTACGAGCAGTACTTC.

This chain connects TRBV29-1 to TRBJ1-1; D is perhaps TRBD1 (6 bases). CDR3 length: 12 amino acids. CDR1 is SQVTM and CDR2 is ANQGSEA in the germline V gene. Trimming shortened V by 4 bases and J by 6 bases, and 12 bases separated the two germline ends. The CDR3 DNA reads as TGCAGCGTTGTAGGGGGTAGCGCTGAAGCTTTCTTT. It specifies CSVVGGSAEAFF.

The CDR3 nucleotides read TGTGCCAACTGTACAGGGATCTACGAGCAGTACTTC. Its translation: CANCTGIYEQYF. The chain uses TRBV11-3 and TRBJ2-7; possible D gene TRBD1, 6 bases. Looked up from germline, CDR1 is SGHNT and CDR2 is YENEEA. V lost 10 bases and J 3 bases, leaving 13 bases between the germline ends. The CDR3 is 12 residues long. The full variable domain, completed using reference TRBV11-3 and TRBJ2-7, is EAGVVQSPRYKIIEKKQPVAFWCNPISGHNTLYWYLQNLGQGPELLIRYENEEAVDDSQLPKDRFSAERLKGVDSTLKIQPAELGDSAVYLCANCTGIYEQYFGPGTRLTVT.

The genes are TRBV29-1 and TRBJ1-2; perhaps TRBD1 as D (5 bases). With 7 bases removed from V and 8 bases from J, the gap between germline ends came to 14 bases. The CDR3 loop spans 11 amino acids. Germline-derived CDR1 and CDR2 are SQVTM and ANQGSEA. Here the CDR3 DNA reads TGCAGCGCCTCCGGGGGGAGCGGCTACACCTTC. Translated: CSASGGSGYTF.

The rearrangement uses TRBV11-2 and TRBJ2-2, with D perhaps matching TRBD2 (6 bases). This CDR3 has 12 amino acids. Germline V gene lookup returns CDR1 SGHAT and CDR2 FQNNGV. The V and J ends lost 11 bases and 7 bases respectively, with 14 bases between them. Written as DNA, the CDR3 is TGTGCCCTGAAGCAAGCGGGCGGGGAGCTGTTTTTT. Translated: CALKQAGGELFF.

The chain carries TRBV13 and TRBJ1-2, with 7 bases identical to TRBD1. Germline trimming cut 5 bases from V and 2 bases from J; bases unmatched to any gene: 14. The CDR3 loop spans 17 amino acids. Germline assignment: CDR1 PRHDT and CDR2 FYEKMQ (reference sequence). The CDR3 loop reads CASSQRLGGRGNYGYTF. The CDR3 bases are TGTGCCAGCAGCCAAAGATTGGGGGGCAGGGGGAACTATGGCTACACCTTC. Drawing the rest from reference TRBV13 and TRBJ1-2, the complete variable domain is AAGVIQSPRHLIKEKRETATLKCYPIPRHDTVYWYQQGPGQDPQFLISFYEKMQSDKGSIPDRFSAQQFSDYHSELNMSSLELGDSALYFCASSQRLGGRGNYGYTFGSGTRLTVV.

This clone is deemed medium-sized (0.01 to 0.1%). This rearrangement joins TRBV6-2 or TRBV6-3 to TRBJ2-1; a weak D match, TRBD1 (6 bases). Looked up from germline, CDR1 is MNHEY and CDR2 is SVGEGT. V was clipped by 6 bases and J by 9 bases, with 24 bases between them. The CDR3 has 16 amino acids. The CDR3 here is CASSNTESGEIGEQFF. CDR3 nucleotides: TGTGCCAGCAGCAACACAGAGTCAGGGGAAATCGGTGAGCAGTTCTTC.